What follows are 19 T cell receptor beta chains derived from one specimen sequenced in a study of post-analysis software for immune sequencing data. Study results and caveats: Elevated frequency relative to controls characterized several TRBV segments in patients, TRBV5-6, TRBV5-1 and TRBV20-1 among them.

Built from TCR beta cDNA, the libraries had unique molecular identifiers in them. TCRdb passed the PCR reads through MiXCR, listing each CDR3 protein once. The sample holds about 770,000 distinct CDR3 sequences; about 45% are singletons and the top ten take approximately 4.4%. The antigens these receptors bind are not known. The sequencing input was blood. The receptors originated from a girl aged 10-17 years with multiple sclerosis.

The chain couples TRBV7-9 to TRBJ2-7; D is perhaps TRBD2 (5 bases). The CDR3 spans 12 residues. The V and J ends lost 3 bases and 4 bases respectively, with 7 bases between them. CDR1 and CDR2 from the germline V gene are SEHNR and FQNEAQ (reference sequence). Here the CDR3 reads CASSLTIYEQYF. The DNA of the CDR3 is TGTGCCAGCAGCTTGACTATTTACGAGCAGTACTTC. The full variable domain, its missing parts supplied by reference TRBV7-9 and TRBJ2-7, is DTGVSQNPRHKITKRGQNVTFRCDPISEHNRLYWYRQTLGQGPEFLTYFQNEAQLEKSRLLSDRFSAERPKGSFSTLEIQRTEQGDSAMYLCASSLTIYEQYFGPGTRLTVT.

The CDR3 loop is CASTPGGGGSRNEQFF. CDR3 bases: TGTGCCAGCACCCCCGGAGGTGGAGGCTCTAGAAATGAGCAGTTCTTC. The chain uses TRBV7-9 and TRBJ2-1; tentative D call: TRBD2 (5 bases). From germline, CDR1 is SEHNR and CDR2 FQNEAQ (reference sequence). Trimming took 7 bases from V and 7 from J, leaving 23 bases between them. CDR3 size: 16 residues. Looking up the rest from reference TRBV7-9 and TRBJ2-1 gives the full variable domain: DTGVSQNPRHKITKRGQNVTFRCDPISEHNRLYWYRQTLGQGPEFLTYFQNEAQLEKSRLLSDRFSAERPKGSFSTLEIQRTEQGDSAMYLCASTPGGGGSRNEQFFGPGTRLTVL.

This clonotype was picked up a small number of times. The chain links TRBV9 to TRBJ1-3; D unclear. The CDR3 runs 12 residues. Germline V gene lookup returns CDR1 SGDLS and CDR2 YYNGEE. Deletions cut 3 bases from V and 3 bases from J, with 4 bases between. CDR3 region: CASSGDGNTIYF. The CDR3 coding sequence is TGTGCCAGCAGCGGTGATGGAAACACCATATATTTT.

This clonotype was seen repeatedly, ten times or more. The chain carries TRBV29-1 and TRBJ2-7; no firm D call. CDR3 length: 12 amino acids. Germline CDR1 SQVTM, CDR2 ANQGSEA. V gave up 3 bases and J gave up 3 bases, with 9 bases separating them. CDR3 sequence: CSVEGSSYEQYF. The CDR3 DNA follows: TGCAGCGTTGAGGGGTCCAGCTACGAGCAGTACTTC.

This chain uses TRBV7-8 with TRBJ2-3; D is uncertain. Trimming left V 2 bases short and J 3 bases short, with 12 bases between. CDR1 SGHVS and CDR2 FQNEAQ come from the germline V gene. This CDR3 region has 15 residues. The CDR3 is CASSLQDIRTDTQYF. The CDR3 DNA reads TGTGCCAGCAGCTTACAAGACATCAGGACAGATACGCAGTATTTT. Together with reference TRBV7-8 and TRBJ2-3, the CDR3 gives the full variable domain: GAGVSQSPRYKVAKRGQDVALRCDPISGHVSLFWYQQALGQGPEFLTYFQNEAQLDKSGLPSDRFFAERPEGSVSTLKIQRTQQEDSAVYLCASSLQDIRTDTQYFGPGTRLTVL.

This clonotype was observed a few times. This rearrangement joins TRBV7-3 to TRBJ2-5; no clear D gene. The CDR3 length is 13 residues. V gave up 9 bases and J gave up 5 bases, with 16 bases separating them. CDR1 is SGHTA, CDR2 FQGTGA, per germline. This chain's CDR3 is CASQLGPRETQYF. The CDR3 DNA reads TGTGCCAGTCAGCTCGGACCGCGGGAGACCCAGTACTTC.

This chain uses TRBV30 with TRBJ2-5; D not resolved. The V and J ends lost 4 bases and 1 base respectively, with 13 bases between them. Per the germline V gene, CDR1 is GTSNPN and CDR2 is SVGIG (reference sequence). This CDR3 region has 14 residues. CDR3 nucleotides: TGTGCCTGGAAGCCAGGCGCTCTCCAAGAGACCCAGTACTTC. This sequence encodes CAWKPGALQETQYF. Drawing the rest from reference TRBV30 and TRBJ2-5, the complete variable domain is SQTIHQWPATLVQPVGSPLSLECTVEGTSNPNLYWYRQAAGRGLQLLFYSVGIGQISSEVPQNLSASRPQDRQFILSSKKLLLSDSGFYLCAWKPGALQETQYFGPGTRLLVL.

As to this clonotype: Germline is not matched at one junction end, which may reflect a read error. The V call is TRBV12-3 or TRBV12-4, the J call TRBJ2-3, with D perhaps TRBD1 (6 bases). The CDR3 sequence is 13 residues long. The CDR3 DNA sequence: TGTGCCAGCACCCGAGGGGGACCAGATGCGCAGTATTTT. The encoded protein is CASTRGGPDAQYF.

The chain has TRBV9 and TRBJ2-1; TRBD2 matches 11 bases. This CDR3 contains 17 residues. Germline assignment: CDR1 SGDLS and CDR2 YYNGEE. Losses at the gene ends were 4 bases for V and 4 bases for J; bases not matched to a gene: 10. The chain's CDR3 is CASSPSPGLAGYNEQFF. DNA of the CDR3: TGTGCCAGCAGCCCGTCTCCCGGACTAGCGGGTTACAATGAGCAGTTCTTC.

This clonotype was seen only a few times. The V and J genes are TRBV7-2 and TRBJ1-4, with D maybe TRBD1 (5 bases). This CDR3 contains 16 residues. Germline-derived CDR1 and CDR2 are SGHTA and FQGNSA. Trimming removed 5 bases from V and 8 bases from J, with 21 bases in between. CDR3 amino acids: CASSPNPAQGGEKLFF. Here the CDR3 DNA reads TGTGCCAGCAGCCCCAACCCCGCCCAGGGAGGGGAAAAACTGTTTTTT.

This clonotype was recorded a few times. The chain recombines TRBV7-2 with TRBJ1-2, with 8 bases that match TRBD1. J was trimmed by 6 bases and V by 5 bases; bases with no gene match: 5. The CDR3 runs 13 residues. Germline V gene sequence: CDR1 SGHTA, CDR2 FQGNSA. The CDR3 DNA reads TGTGCCAGCAGCACCCAGACAGGGGATGGCTACACCTTC. The encoded protein is CASSTQTGDGYTF.

This chain connects TRBV30 to TRBJ2-1; D might be TRBD2 (6 bases). V lost 2 bases to trimming and J lost 5 bases, with 16 bases between them. From germline, CDR1 is GTSNPN and CDR2 SVGIG (reference sequence). This CDR3 comprises 15 residues. CDR3 amino acids: CAWSNIYSGDNEQFF. The CDR3 region has the DNA TGTGCCTGGAGTAACATTTATAGCGGCGACAATGAGCAGTTCTTC.

The V and J genes are TRBV12-3 or TRBV12-4 and TRBJ2-1; 14 nucleotides line up with TRBD2. The V gene end was trimmed by 0 bases and the J gene end by 5 bases; junction bases not matched to a gene: 6. This CDR3 is built from 18 residues. The CDR3 here is CASSLAPRLAGGNNEQFF. For the CDR3, the DNA is TGTGCCAGCAGTTTAGCCCCACGACTAGCGGGAGGGAACAATGAGCAGTTCTTC.

This clonotype was observed a handful of times. The chain recombines TRBV7-9 with TRBJ2-1; maybe TRBD1 (5 bases). The CDR3 runs 10 residues. Germline CDR1 reads SEHNR; CDR2 reads FQNEAQ (reference sequence). V shed 7 bases and J shed 10 bases, with 8 bases lying between them. The CDR3 bases are TGTGCCAGCAAGGGGCCGGAGCAGTTCTTC. It yields the protein CASKGPEQFF.

This rearrangement joins TRBV4-3 to TRBJ1-6; TRBD1 matches 7 bases. Trimming cost V 0 bases and J 7 bases; bases outside gene matches: 3. The germline V gene encodes CDR1 LGHNA and CDR2 YSLEER. The CDR3 has 15 amino acids. In DNA, the CDR3 is TGCGCCAGCAGCCAAGATCCACAGGGGAATTCACCCCTCCACTTT. Translating gives CASSQDPQGNSPLHF.

The chain carries TRBV7-2 and TRBJ2-1; 16 bases map to TRBD2. There are 17 residues in the CDR3. Germline V lookup: CDR1 SGHTA, CDR2 FQGNSA. V dropped 2 bases and J dropped 10; count of bases not matched to a gene: 8. This CDR3 is CASSLRGLAGGPWEQFF. The CDR3 DNA follows: TGTGCCAGCAGCTTAAGGGGACTAGCGGGAGGGCCTTGGGAGCAGTTCTTC.

The V call is TRBV29-1, the J call TRBJ2-7, with D unresolved. Deletions cut 2 bases from V and 10 bases from J, with 12 bases between. Germline assignment: CDR1 SQVTM and CDR2 ANQGSEA. This CDR3 contains 11 residues. DNA of the CDR3: TGCAGCGTTGAACCCCAGGCGTCCCAGTACTTC. Residues: CSVEPQASQYF.

V is TRBV5-6 and J is TRBJ2-1, with no clear D. Trimming removed 0 bases at V and 0 bases at J, with 13 bases between. The CDR3 totals 17 residues. Germline V CDR1 and CDR2: SGHDT, YYEEEE. Written as DNA, the CDR3 is TGTGCCAGCAGCTTGGTTCTGGGTCACCTCTCCTACAATGAGCAGTTCTTC. Translated, it gives CASSLVLGHLSYNEQFF.

Of note for this clonotype: Sequence at one end of the junction differs from germline and may be a read error. The chain combines TRBV28 with TRBJ2-7, with 8 positions matching TRBD2. In germline, CDR1 is MDHEN, CDR2 SYDVKM. The CDR3 covers 16 residues. CDR3 bases: TGTGCCAACAGTTACCAGCGGGAGACCGGCAGGGACGAGCAGTACTTC. This codes for CANSYQRETGRDEQYF.